There are a few counts of the clone carrying this T cell receptor beta chain. Trimming stripped 5 bases from V and 3 bases from J, with 13 bases between. CDR1 and CDR2 (germline): SGHTA, FQGTGA. CDR3 length equals 14 residues. TCRdb ran MiXCR on the RT-PCR reads and lists one entry per CDR3 protein. The data show about 680,000 distinct CDR3 sequences, around 14% seen once. This receptor was obtained from a female donor in good health, serving as a healthy control. The V call is TRBV7-3, the J call TRBJ1-1; possibly TRBD1 for D (5 bases). The sequenced sample was memory CD4+ T cells from blood. This CDR3 reads CASSKGDWDTEAFF. The CDR3 DNA sequence: TGTGCCAGCAGCAAAGGGGACTGGGACACTGAAGCTTTCTTT.